The TCR beta chain under discussion was sequenced for a study of CD8 T cells in ankylosing spondylitis. Whole-study findings and limits: Clones linked with disease were CD8+ and fairly uncommon in the peripheral blood. According to the report, clones linked to the disease were significantly enriched in matched synovial fluid samples taken from ankylosing spondylitis patients.

Concerning this clonotype: Its target is not known. A read error may explain this, as a much larger clone is one base away.

The CDR3 has 13 residues. TCRdb processed the 5' RACE reads anew with MiXCR; each CDR3 protein has one entry. The sample lists 150,000 to 200,000 distinct CDR3 sequences, 11% occurring once. The sequencing input was blood, either unsorted or a sorted T cell fraction (not recorded which). This chain connects TRBV12-3 or TRBV12-4 to TRBJ1-5; D remains ambiguous. The clonotype comes from a male donor with ankylosing spondylitis or in good health (not recorded which). CDR3 nucleotides: TGTGCCAACAGTGTCGACCTGAATCAGCCCCAGCATTTT. Its translation is CANSVDLNQPQHF.